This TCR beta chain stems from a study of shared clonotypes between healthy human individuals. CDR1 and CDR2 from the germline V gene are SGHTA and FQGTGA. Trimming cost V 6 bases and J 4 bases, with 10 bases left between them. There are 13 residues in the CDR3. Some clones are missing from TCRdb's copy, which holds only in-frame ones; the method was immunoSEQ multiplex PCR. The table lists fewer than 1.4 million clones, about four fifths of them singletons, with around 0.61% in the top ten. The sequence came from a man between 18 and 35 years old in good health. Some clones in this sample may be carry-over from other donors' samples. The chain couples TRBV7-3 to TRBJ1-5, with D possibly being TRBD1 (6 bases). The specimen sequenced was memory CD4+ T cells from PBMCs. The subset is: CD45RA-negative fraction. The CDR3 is CASSQGRNQPQHF. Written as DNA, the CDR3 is TGTGCCAGCAGTCAGGGGCGGAATCAGCCCCAGCATTTT.